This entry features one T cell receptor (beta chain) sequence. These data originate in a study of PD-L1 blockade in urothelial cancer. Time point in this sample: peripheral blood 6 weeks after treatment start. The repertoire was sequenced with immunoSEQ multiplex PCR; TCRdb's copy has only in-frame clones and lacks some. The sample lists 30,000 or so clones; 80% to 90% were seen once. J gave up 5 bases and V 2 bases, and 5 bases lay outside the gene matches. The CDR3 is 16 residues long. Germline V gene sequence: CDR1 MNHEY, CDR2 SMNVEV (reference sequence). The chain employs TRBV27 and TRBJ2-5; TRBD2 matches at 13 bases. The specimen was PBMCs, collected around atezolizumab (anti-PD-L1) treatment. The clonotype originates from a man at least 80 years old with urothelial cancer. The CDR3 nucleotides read TGTGCCAGCAGTTTAAGGGGACTAGCGGGATTGGAGACCCAGTACTTC. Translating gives CASSLRGLAGLETQYF.